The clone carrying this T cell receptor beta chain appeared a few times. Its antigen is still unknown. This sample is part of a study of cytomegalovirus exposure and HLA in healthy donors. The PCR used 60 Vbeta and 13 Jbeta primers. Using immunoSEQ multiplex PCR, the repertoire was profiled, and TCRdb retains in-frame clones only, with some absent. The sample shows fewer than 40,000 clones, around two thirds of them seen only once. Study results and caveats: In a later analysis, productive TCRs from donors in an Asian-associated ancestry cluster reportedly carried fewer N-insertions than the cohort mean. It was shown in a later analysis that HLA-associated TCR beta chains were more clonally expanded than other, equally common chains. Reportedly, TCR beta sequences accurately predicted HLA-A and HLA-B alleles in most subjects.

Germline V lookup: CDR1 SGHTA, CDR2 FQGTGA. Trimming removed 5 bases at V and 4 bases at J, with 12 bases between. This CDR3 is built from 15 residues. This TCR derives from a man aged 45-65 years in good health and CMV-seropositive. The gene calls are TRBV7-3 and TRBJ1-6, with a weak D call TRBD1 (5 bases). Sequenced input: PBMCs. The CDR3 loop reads CASSPTAGYNSPLHF. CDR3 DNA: TGTGCCAGCAGCCCGACAGCAGGATATAATTCACCCCTCCACTTT.